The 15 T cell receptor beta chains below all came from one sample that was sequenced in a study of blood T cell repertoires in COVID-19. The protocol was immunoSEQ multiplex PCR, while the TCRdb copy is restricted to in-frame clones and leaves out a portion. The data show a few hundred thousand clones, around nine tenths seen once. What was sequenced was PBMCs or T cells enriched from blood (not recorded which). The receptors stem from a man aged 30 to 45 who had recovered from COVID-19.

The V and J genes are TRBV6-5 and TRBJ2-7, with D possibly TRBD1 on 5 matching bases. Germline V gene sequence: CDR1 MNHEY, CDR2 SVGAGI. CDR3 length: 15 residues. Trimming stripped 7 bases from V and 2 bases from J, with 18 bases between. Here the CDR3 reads CASTERGQGTYEQYF. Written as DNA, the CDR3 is TGTGCCAGCACCGAACGAGGCCAGGGCACCTACGAGCAGTACTTC.

Here the CDR3 reads CASSPGQGLSPLHF. The CDR3 nucleotides read TGTGCCAGCAGCCCGGGACAGGGCCTTTCACCCCTCCACTTT. This chain connects TRBV11-2 to TRBJ1-6; 9 positions agree with TRBD1. CDR3 length: 14 amino acids. V shed 5 bases, J shed 9 bases, and the junction held 5 bases outside the gene matches. CDR1 and CDR2 from the germline V gene are SGHAT and FQNNGV.

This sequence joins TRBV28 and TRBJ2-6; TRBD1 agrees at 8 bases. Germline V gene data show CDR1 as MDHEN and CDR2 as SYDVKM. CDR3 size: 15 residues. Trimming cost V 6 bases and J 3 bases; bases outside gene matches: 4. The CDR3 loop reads CASSLTGGGANVLTF. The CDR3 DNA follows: TGTGCCAGCAGCCTTACAGGGGGTGGGGCCAACGTCCTGACTTTC.

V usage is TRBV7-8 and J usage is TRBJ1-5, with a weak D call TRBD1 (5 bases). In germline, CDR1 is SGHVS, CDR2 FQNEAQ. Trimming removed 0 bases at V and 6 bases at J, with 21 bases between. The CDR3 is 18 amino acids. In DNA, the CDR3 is TGTGCCAGCAGCTTAGCGCGGGAGGGAGCGGGGACGGGTCAGCCCCAGCATTTT. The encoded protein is CASSLAREGAGTGQPQHF.

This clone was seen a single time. CDR3 sequence (DNA): TGTGCCAGTAGTCCGCGGACAGGGGGAGTGTCTGGGGCCAACGTCCTGACTTTC. Residues: CASSPRTGGVSGANVLTF. V and J are TRBV19 and TRBJ2-6, with 10 bases lining up with TRBD1. The CDR3 has 18 amino acids. Germline V gene lookup returns CDR1 LNHDA and CDR2 SQIVND (reference sequence). J was trimmed by 1 base and V by 5 bases; bases with no gene match: 8.

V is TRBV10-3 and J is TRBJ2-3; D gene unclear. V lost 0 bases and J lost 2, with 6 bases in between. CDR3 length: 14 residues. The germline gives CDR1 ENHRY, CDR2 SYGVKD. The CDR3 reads CAISESGYTDTQYF. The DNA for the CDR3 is TGTGCCATCAGTGAGTCGGGCTACACAGATACGCAGTATTTT.

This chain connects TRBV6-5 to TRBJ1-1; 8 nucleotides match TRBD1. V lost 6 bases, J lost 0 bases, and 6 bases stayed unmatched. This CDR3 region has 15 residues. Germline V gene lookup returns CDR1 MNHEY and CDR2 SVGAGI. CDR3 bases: TGTGCCAGCAGACCCGACAGGGGCGTGAACACTGAAGCTTTCTTT. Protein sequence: CASRPDRGVNTEAFF.

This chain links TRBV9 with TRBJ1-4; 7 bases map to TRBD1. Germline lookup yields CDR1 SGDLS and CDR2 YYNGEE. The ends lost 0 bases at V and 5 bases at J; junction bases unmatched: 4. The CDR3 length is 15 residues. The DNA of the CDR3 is TGTGCCAGCAGCGTAGAGGGCAGGGGGAATGAAAAACTGTTTTTT. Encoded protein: CASSVEGRGNEKLFF.

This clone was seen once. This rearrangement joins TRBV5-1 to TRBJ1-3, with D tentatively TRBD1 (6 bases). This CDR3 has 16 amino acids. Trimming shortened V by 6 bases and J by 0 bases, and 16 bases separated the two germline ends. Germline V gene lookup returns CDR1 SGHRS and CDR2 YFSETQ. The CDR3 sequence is CASTATGTHSGNTIYF. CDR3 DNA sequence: TGCGCCAGCACCGCGACAGGAACACACTCTGGAAACACCATATATTTT.

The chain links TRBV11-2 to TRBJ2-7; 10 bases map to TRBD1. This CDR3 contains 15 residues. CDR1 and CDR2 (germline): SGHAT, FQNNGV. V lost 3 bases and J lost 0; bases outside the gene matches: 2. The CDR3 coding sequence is TGTGCCAGCAGCTTGGACAGGGGGAGCTCCTACGAGCAGTACTTC. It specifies CASSLDRGSSYEQYF.

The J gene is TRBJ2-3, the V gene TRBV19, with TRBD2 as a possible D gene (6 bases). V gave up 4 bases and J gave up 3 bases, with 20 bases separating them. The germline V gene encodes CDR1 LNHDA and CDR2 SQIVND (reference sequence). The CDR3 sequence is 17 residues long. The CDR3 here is CASSTLERVGGTDTQYF. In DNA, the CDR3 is TGTGCCAGTAGTACCCTTGAGCGGGTCGGAGGGACAGATACGCAGTATTTT.

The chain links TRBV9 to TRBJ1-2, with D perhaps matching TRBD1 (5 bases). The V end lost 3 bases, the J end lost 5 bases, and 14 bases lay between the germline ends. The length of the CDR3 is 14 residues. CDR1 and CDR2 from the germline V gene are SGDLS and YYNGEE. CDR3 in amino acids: CASSAAGTPYGYTF. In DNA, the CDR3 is TGTGCCAGCAGCGCTGCCGGGACTCCTTATGGCTACACCTTC. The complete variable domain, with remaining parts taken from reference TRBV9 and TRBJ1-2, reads DSGVTQTPKHLITATGQRVTLRCSPRSGDLSVYWYQQSLDQGLQFLIQYYNGEERAKGNILERFSAQQFPDLHSELNLSSLELGDSALYFCASSAAGTPYGYTFGSGTRLTVV.

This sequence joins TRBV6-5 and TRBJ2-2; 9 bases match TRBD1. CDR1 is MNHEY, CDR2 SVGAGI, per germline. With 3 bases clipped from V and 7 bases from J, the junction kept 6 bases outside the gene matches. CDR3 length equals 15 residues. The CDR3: CASSYRRQGVGELFF. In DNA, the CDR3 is TGTGCCAGCAGTTATCGCCGACAGGGGGTCGGGGAGCTGTTTTTT.

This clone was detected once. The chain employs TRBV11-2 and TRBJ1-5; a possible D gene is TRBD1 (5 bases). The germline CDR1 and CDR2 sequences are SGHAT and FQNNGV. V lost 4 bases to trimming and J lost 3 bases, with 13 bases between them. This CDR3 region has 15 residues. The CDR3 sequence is CASSSTDSPNQPQHF. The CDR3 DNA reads TGTGCCAGCAGCTCTACAGACAGCCCCAATCAGCCCCAGCATTTT.

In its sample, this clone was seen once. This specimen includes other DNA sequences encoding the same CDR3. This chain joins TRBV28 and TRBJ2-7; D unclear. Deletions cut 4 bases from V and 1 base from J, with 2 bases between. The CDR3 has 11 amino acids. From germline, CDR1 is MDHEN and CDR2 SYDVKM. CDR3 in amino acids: CASSSSYEQYF. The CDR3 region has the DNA TGTGCCAGCAGTTCATCCTACGAGCAGTACTTC.